The clone carrying this T cell receptor (beta chain) was counted ten times or more. The antigen remains undetermined. These data come from a study of T cells in Graves' hyperthyroidism and ophthalmopathy. Points from the study as a whole: Blood also held most thyroid clonotypes expanded beyond 0.001. Ophthalmopathy prediction by the model preceded onset by a median approximately six months.

Isolation of PBMCs was performed on 8.5 to 10 ml fresh peripheral blood. Amplification of TCR beta CDR3 regions used RNA as the template. HTBI primers were used for first-round RT-PCR of the TCR CDR3. TCRdb re-analysed the multiplex PCR reads in MiXCR, keeping a single row per CDR3 protein. The sample yields some 320,000 distinct CDR3 sequences, roughly 13% seen once. The germline gives CDR1 SGHDT, CDR2 YYEEEE. This CDR3 is 14 amino acids long. The ends were cut back, 0 bases at V and 4 bases at J, with 10 bases in the middle. This sequence originates from a woman between 35 and 50 years old with Graves' ophthalmopathy. Sequencing used blood. The rearrangement joins TRBV5-6 to TRBJ1-2; D gene ambiguous. The CDR3 sequence is CASSLEVRTYGYTF. The DNA of the CDR3 is TGTGCCAGCAGCTTGGAAGTCCGTACCTATGGCTACACCTTC.